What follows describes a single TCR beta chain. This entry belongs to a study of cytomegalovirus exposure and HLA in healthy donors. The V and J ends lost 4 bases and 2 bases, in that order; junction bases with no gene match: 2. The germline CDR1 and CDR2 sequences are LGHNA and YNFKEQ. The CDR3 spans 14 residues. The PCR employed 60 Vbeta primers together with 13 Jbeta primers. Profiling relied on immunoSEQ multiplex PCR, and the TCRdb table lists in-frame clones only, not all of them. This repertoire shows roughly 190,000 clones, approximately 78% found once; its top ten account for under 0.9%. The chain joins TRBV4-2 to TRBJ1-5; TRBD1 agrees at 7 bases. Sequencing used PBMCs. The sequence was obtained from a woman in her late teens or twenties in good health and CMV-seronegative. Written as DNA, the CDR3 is TGTGCCAGCAGCCTAGGGACAGGCAATCAGCCCCAGCATTTT. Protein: CASSLGTGNQPQHF.